Listed here are 29 T cell receptor beta chains from one sample, sequenced in a study of blood T cell repertoires in COVID-19. Libraries were prepared by immunoSEQ multiplex PCR; TCRdb keeps only in-frame clonotypes and omits some of them. This table holds about 350,000 clones, approximately 90% found once. The sequencing input was peripheral blood. Receptor source: a man younger than 40 with COVID-19, enrolled during active disease.

This chain uses TRBV6-2 or TRBV6-3 with TRBJ2-6; possibly TRBD2 for D (6 bases). V was pared by 2 bases and J by 0 bases, with 11 bases between. Looked up from germline, CDR1 is MNHEY and CDR2 is SVGEGT. There are 17 residues in the CDR3. Written as DNA, the CDR3 is TGTGCCAGCAGTTACGGGGGGACTCACTCTGGGGCCAACGTCCTGACTTTC. Its protein product is CASSYGGTHSGANVLTF.

This chain uses TRBV2 with TRBJ2-4; 9 nucleotides align to TRBD2. The J segment lost 3 bases and the V segment lost 7 bases, leaving 7 bases of the junction unmatched. The CDR3 consists of 15 residues. CDR1 SNHLY and CDR2 FYNNEI come from the germline V gene. Written as DNA, the CDR3 is TGTGCCAGCACCATAGCGGGGGTGGTCAAAAACATTCAGTACTTC. Amino acids: CASTIAGVVKNIQYF.

This clone was detected once. This chain connects TRBV11-3 to TRBJ2-3, with D possibly TRBD1 on 5 matching bases. CDR3 length equals 15 residues. Germline loops: CDR1 SGHNT, CDR2 YENEEA. V was cut by 1 base and J by 0 bases, with 8 bases left in between. The CDR3 reads CASSLGGASTDTQYF. The CDR3 DNA is TGTGCCAGCAGCTTAGGTGGGGCTAGCACAGATACGCAGTATTTT.

This clone was recorded only once. The J gene is TRBJ2-6, the V gene TRBV19, with 9 bases lining up with TRBD1. The length of the CDR3 is 17 residues. J gave up 1 base and V 5 bases, and 6 bases lay outside the gene matches. From germline, CDR1 is LNHDA and CDR2 SQIVND (reference sequence). CDR3 in DNA: TGTGCCAGTAGTCCCCGGGACAGGGCATCTGGGGCCAACGTCCTGACTTTC. The encoded protein is CASSPRDRASGANVLTF. Variable domain in full (rest from reference TRBV19 and TRBJ2-6): DGGITQSPKYLFRKEGQNVTLSCEQNLNHDAMYWYRQDPGQGLRLIYYSQIVNDFQKGDIAEGYSVSREKKESFPLTVTSAQKNPTAFYLCASSPRDRASGANVLTFGAGSRLTVL.

This clone was seen a handful of times. The rearrangement links TRBV19 to TRBJ2-7; TRBD2 is a possible D gene (6 bases). Germline CDR1 LNHDA, CDR2 SQIVND (reference sequence). V was pared by 5 bases and J by 1 base, with 18 bases between. This CDR3 contains 16 residues. CDR3 loop: CASSARGAGWSYEQYF. The CDR3 coding sequence is TGTGCCAGTAGTGCTCGAGGGGCGGGATGGTCCTACGAGCAGTACTTC. Supplemented by reference TRBV19 and TRBJ2-7, the full variable domain reads DGGITQSPKYLFRKEGQNVTLSCEQNLNHDAMYWYRQDPGQGLRLIYYSQIVNDFQKGDIAEGYSVSREKKESFPLTVTSAQKNPTAFYLCASSARGAGWSYEQYFGPGTRLTVT.

The chain's CDR3 is CASSLYRDDYGYTF. In DNA form, the CDR3 reads TGTGCCAGCAGTTTATACAGGGACGACTATGGCTACACCTTC. The chain combines TRBV6-5 with TRBJ1-2; weak D call: TRBD1 (6 bases). Germline V gene lookup returns CDR1 MNHEY and CDR2 SVGAGI. The CDR3 is 14 residues long. Trimming cost V 4 bases and J 3 bases, with 12 bases left between them.

For the CDR3, the DNA is TGTGCCAGTAGTATACCCACTATTCCGGCAGATACGCAGTATTTT. This translates into CASSIPTIPADTQYF. The chain couples TRBV19 to TRBJ2-3, with unresolved D. Germline values: CDR1 LNHDA, CDR2 SQIVND (reference sequence). The CDR3 extends over 15 amino acids. Deletions cut 2 bases from V and 4 bases from J, with 13 bases between.

The chain uses TRBV7-3 and TRBJ1-1; D remains ambiguous. Germline CDR1 reads SGHTA; CDR2 reads FQGTGA. V lost 0 bases to trimming and J lost 6 bases, with 8 bases between them. This CDR3 region has 13 residues. CDR3 nucleotide sequence: TGTGCCAGCAGCTTAACCAGGTCCGCTGAAGCTTTCTTT. Encoded protein: CASSLTRSAEAFF.

The V gene is TRBV7-2, the J gene TRBJ1-1; D call uncertain. Germline V CDR1 and CDR2: SGHTA, FQGNSA. V was pared by 2 bases and J by 8 bases, with 12 bases between. The length of the CDR3 is 13 residues. Here the CDR3 reads CASSLLVGAEAFF. In nucleotides, the CDR3 is TGTGCCAGCAGCTTATTGGTCGGTGCGGAAGCTTTCTTT.

The chain links TRBV19 to TRBJ1-5; 7 positions match TRBD1. V dropped 4 bases and J dropped 0; count of bases not matched to a gene: 6. The CDR3 is made up of 16 amino acids. Germline V CDR1 and CDR2: LNHDA, SQIVND (reference sequence). Written as DNA, the CDR3 is TGTGCCAGTAGTACTGACAGGGACAATAGCAATCAGCCCCAGCATTTT. Protein: CASSTDRDNSNQPQHF.

The chain has TRBV24-1 and TRBJ2-3; perhaps TRBD1 as D (6 bases). This CDR3 has 13 amino acids. The germline gives CDR1 KGHDR, CDR2 SFDVKD. Trimming took 4 bases from V and 4 from J, leaving 8 bases between them. The CDR3 sequence is CATSEGAADTQYF. CDR3 sequence (DNA): TGTGCCACCAGTGAGGGGGCGGCAGATACGCAGTATTTT.

The J gene is TRBJ2-5, the V gene TRBV2, with D tentatively TRBD1 (6 bases). The CDR3 spans 14 residues. Trimming removed 4 bases at V and 5 bases at J, with 14 bases between. The germline V gene encodes CDR1 SNHLY and CDR2 FYNNEI. CDR3 loop: CASSGQATRETQYF. The CDR3 DNA reads as TGTGCCAGCAGTGGACAGGCCACCAGGGAGACCCAGTACTTC.

The chain is built from TRBV3-1 (or the pseudogene TRBV3-2) and TRBJ1-1, with 7 nucleotides matching TRBD1. V lost 4 bases to trimming and J lost 4 bases; unmatched junction nucleotides: 6. The CDR3 contains 14 residues. Germline V gene sequence: CDR1 LGHDT, CDR2 YNNKEL (reference sequence). CDR3 protein: CASSRQGWGTEAFF. CDR3 DNA sequence: TGTGCCAGCAGCCGACAGGGTTGGGGCACTGAAGCTTTCTTT.

In its sample, this clone was seen once. This specimen includes other DNA sequences encoding the same CDR3. The rearrangement joins TRBV7-2 to TRBJ1-1; a possible D gene is TRBD1 (6 bases). Per germline, CDR1 SGHTA and CDR2 FQGNSA. The CDR3 is made up of 13 amino acids. Trimming left V 5 bases short and J 2 bases short, with 9 bases between. CDR3 region: CASSLDRNTEAFF. In nucleotides, the CDR3 is TGTGCCAGCAGCCTGGACAGAAACACTGAAGCTTTCTTT. The whole variable domain, remainder taken from reference TRBV7-2 and TRBJ1-1, is GAGVSQSPSNKVTEKGKDVELRCDPISGHTALYWYRQSLGQGLEFLIYFQGNSAPDKSGLPSDRFSAERTGGSVSTLTIQRTQQEDSAVYLCASSLDRNTEAFFGQGTRLTVV.

The chain joins TRBV21-1 to TRBJ2-3; the table's TRBD2 call for D was not verified on the DNA. TRBV21-1 is an annotated pseudogene. The CDR3 contains 19 residues. This CDR3 is CASSSHLAGDCVPTDTQYF. Here the CDR3 DNA reads TGTGCCAGCAGCAGCCACCTAGCGGGAGACTGTGTCCCCACAGATACGCAGTATTTT.

This chain joins TRBV18 and TRBJ2-7; weak D call: TRBD2 (5 bases). Trimming removed 0 bases at V and 0 bases at J, with 15 bases between. The CDR3 totals 17 residues. Germline values: CDR1 KGHSH, CDR2 LQKENI. The CDR3 nucleotides are TGTGCCAGCTCACCACCGGCGGGCGGTCCCAGCTCCTACGAGCAGTACTTC. It translates to CASSPPAGGPSSYEQYF.

The chain employs TRBV5-1 and TRBJ2-3; 8 bases line up with TRBD1. The germline V gene has CDR1 SGHRS and CDR2 YFSETQ. The CDR3 covers 15 residues. J gave up 0 bases and V 3 bases, and 3 bases lay outside the gene matches. For the CDR3, the DNA is TGCGCCAGCAGCTACCGGACAGGGAGCACAGATACGCAGTATTTT. This codes for CASSYRTGSTDTQYF.

This chain links TRBV7-8 with TRBJ2-6, with TRBD2 as a possible D gene (6 bases). The CDR3 sequence is 17 residues long. V lost 5 bases and J 0 bases, leaving 14 bases between the germline ends. Germline V lookup: CDR1 SGHVS, CDR2 FQNEAQ. The CDR3 loop reads CASSQFEGGSGANVLTF. The CDR3 DNA is TGTGCCAGCAGCCAGTTTGAGGGAGGCTCTGGGGCCAACGTCCTGACTTTC.

This chain links TRBV19 with TRBJ2-7; a weak D match, TRBD2 (6 bases). The CDR3 extends over 14 amino acids. CDR1 is LNHDA, CDR2 SQIVND, per germline (reference sequence). V lost 3 bases, J lost 1 base, and 10 bases lay in between. CDR3 DNA: TGTGCCAGTAGTATGTGGGCGGGGTCCTACGAGCAGTACTTC. Its protein is CASSMWAGSYEQYF. Full variable domain (remainder filled in from reference TRBV19 and TRBJ2-7): DGGITQSPKYLFRKEGQNVTLSCEQNLNHDAMYWYRQDPGQGLRLIYYSQIVNDFQKGDIAEGYSVSREKKESFPLTVTSAQKNPTAFYLCASSMWAGSYEQYFGPGTRLTVT.

This chain uses TRBV5-4 with TRBJ2-4; 12 nucleotides agree with TRBD1. There are 19 residues in the CDR3. Trimming took 4 bases from V and 3 from J; bases not matched to a gene: 14. Per the germline V gene, CDR1 is SGHNT and CDR2 is YYREEE (reference sequence). The CDR3 spells CASSTLRGQGAWGKNIQYF. The CDR3 nucleotides read TGTGCCAGCAGCACTCTCCGGGGACAGGGGGCGTGGGGCAAAAACATTCAGTACTTC.

The genes are TRBV6-6 and TRBJ2-3; maybe TRBD1 (6 bases). Between the trimmed V and J ends, which lost 8 bases and 1 base, there was a span of 10 bases. In germline, CDR1 is MNHNY, CDR2 SVGAGI (reference sequence). The length of the CDR3 is 13 residues. Written as DNA, the CDR3 is TGTGCCAGCCACAGACAGGGCACAGATACGCAGTATTTT. Translating gives CASHRQGTDTQYF.

The rearrangement uses TRBV19 and TRBJ1-3, with 10 nucleotides matching TRBD1. Germline trimming cut 5 bases from V and 1 base from J; bases unmatched to any gene: 5. Looked up from germline, CDR1 is LNHDA and CDR2 is SQIVND (reference sequence). The CDR3 is 16 residues long. CDR3 DNA sequence: TGTGCCAGTAGTCCACGGACAGGGGGGTCTGGAAACACCATATATTTT. This translates into CASSPRTGGSGNTIYF.

This chain links TRBV12-3 or TRBV12-4 with TRBJ2-7, with 10 bases aligning to TRBD1. The CDR3 has 12 amino acids. V was clipped by 7 bases and J by 6 bases; unmatched bases: 3. The CDR3 loop reads CASTRTGGEQYF. As DNA, the CDR3 is TGTGCCAGCACAAGGACAGGGGGCGAGCAGTACTTC.

The chain carries TRBV19 and TRBJ2-6; possibly TRBD1 for D (6 bases). V gave up 10 bases and J gave up 0 bases, with 19 bases separating them. Germline V gives CDR1 LNHDA, CDR2 SQIVND (reference sequence). CDR3 length equals 17 residues. The CDR3 is CATADRSTFSGANVLTF. The DNA of the CDR3 is TGTGCCACTGCCGACAGGTCGACTTTCTCTGGGGCCAACGTCCTGACTTTC.

V usage is TRBV5-6 and J usage is TRBJ1-2; D remains unclear. This CDR3 has 11 residues. The germline V gene encodes CDR1 SGHDT and CDR2 YYEEEE. The germline V and J ends were trimmed by 0 bases and 14 bases, with 11 bases remaining between them. For the CDR3, the DNA is TGTGCCAGCAGCTTGGGCCCGACAAGGACCTTC. Encoded protein: CASSLGPTRTF.

V gene TRBV29-1 combines with J gene TRBJ1-1, with unresolved D. Trimming shortened V by 5 bases and J by 2 bases, and 12 bases separated the two germline ends. CDR1 SQVTM and CDR2 ANQGSEA come from the germline V gene. The CDR3 extends over 13 amino acids. The CDR3 DNA reads as TGCAGCGTTTGCTCGGGATTAAACACTGAAGCTTTCTTT. Translated: CSVCSGLNTEAFF.

This rearrangement joins TRBV7-8 to TRBJ2-5; the match to TRBD1 covers 7 bases. The CDR3 spans 15 residues. Germline V gene data show CDR1 as SGHVS and CDR2 as FQNEAQ. Trimming removed 7 bases from V and 1 base from J; junction bases left unmatched: 9. Here the CDR3 reads CASTTQRGPQETQYF. The CDR3 nucleotides are TGTGCCAGCACCACCCAGAGGGGGCCCCAAGAGACCCAGTACTTC.

The rearrangement joins TRBV18 to TRBJ1-2, with TRBD1 matching over 12 bases. This CDR3 has 18 amino acids. Germline trimming cut 5 bases from V and 3 bases from J; bases unmatched to any gene: 13. The germline gives CDR1 KGHSH, CDR2 LQKENI. The CDR3 DNA reads as TGTGCCAGCTCATCATCGCCCGGGACAGGGGGCGCCGACTATGGCTACACCTTC. Translating it yields CASSSSPGTGGADYGYTF.

The rearrangement links TRBV9 to TRBJ2-7, with a possible D match to TRBD2 (5 bases). Trimming removed 4 bases at V and 4 bases at J, with 15 bases between. Germline V gene sequence: CDR1 SGDLS, CDR2 YYNGEE. CDR3 size: 14 residues. This CDR3 is CASSPTNGVYEQYF. The CDR3 nucleotides are TGTGCCAGCAGCCCCACAAACGGGGTGTACGAGCAGTACTTC.